The clone carrying this TCR beta chain was observed at least ten times. The target antigen is unknown. This specimen comes from a study of T cell repertoires in cytomegalovirus infection. For the study at large: CMV infection plus the matching HLA type was flagged by public TCR beta signatures.

Via MiXCR, TCRdb re-called the reads, giving one row per CDR3 protein. Here the sample spans 700,000 to 900,000 distinct CDR3 sequences, 25% to 35% being singletons. Study-level findings and limits: What dominated the ex vivo response were HLA-C-restricted CMV-specific TCR beta clonotypes.

The CDR3 is 14 amino acids. V shed 4 bases and J shed 5 bases, with 14 bases lying between them. CDR1 is SGHTA and CDR2 is FQGNSA in the germline V gene. The source was cultured CD8+ T cells from PBMCs, collected from culture after CMV antigen stimulation. The TCR originated in a human donor in good health (CMV status not recorded). Some clones in this sample may be carry-over from other donors' samples. The chain couples TRBV7-2 to TRBJ2-5; TRBD1 or TRBD2 may be the D gene (6 bases each). CDR3 protein: CASSSTIGGETQYF. The CDR3, as DNA: TGTGCCAGCAGCTCGACAATAGGGGGGGAGACCCAGTACTTC.